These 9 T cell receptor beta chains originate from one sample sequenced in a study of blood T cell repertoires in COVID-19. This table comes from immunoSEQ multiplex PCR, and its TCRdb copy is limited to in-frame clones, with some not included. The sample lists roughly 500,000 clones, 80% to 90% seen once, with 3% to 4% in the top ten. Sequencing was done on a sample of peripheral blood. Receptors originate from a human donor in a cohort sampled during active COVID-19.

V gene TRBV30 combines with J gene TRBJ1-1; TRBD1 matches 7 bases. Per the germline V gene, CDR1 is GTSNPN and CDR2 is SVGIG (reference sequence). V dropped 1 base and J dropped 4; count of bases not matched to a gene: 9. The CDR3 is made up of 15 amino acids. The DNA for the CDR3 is TGTGCCTGGAGTGCCACCGGGACAGCGGGCACTGAAGCTTTCTTT. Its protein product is CAWSATGTAGTEAFF.

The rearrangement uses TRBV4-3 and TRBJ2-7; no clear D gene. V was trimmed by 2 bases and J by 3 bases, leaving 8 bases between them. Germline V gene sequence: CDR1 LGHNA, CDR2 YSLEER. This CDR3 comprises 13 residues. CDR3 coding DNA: TGCGCCAGCAGCCAATCCTTGAGCTACGAGCAGTACTTC. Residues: CASSQSLSYEQYF.

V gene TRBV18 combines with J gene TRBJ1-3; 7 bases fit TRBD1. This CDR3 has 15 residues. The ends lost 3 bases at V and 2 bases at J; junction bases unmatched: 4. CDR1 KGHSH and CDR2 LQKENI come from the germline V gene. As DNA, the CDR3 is TGTGCCAGCTCACCTGGGACAGCTCCTGGAAACACCATATATTTT. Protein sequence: CASSPGTAPGNTIYF. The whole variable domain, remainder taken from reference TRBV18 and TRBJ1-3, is NAGVMQNPRHLVRRRGQEARLRCSPMKGHSHVYWYRQLPEEGLKFMVYLQKENIIDESGMPKERFSAEFPKEGPSILRIQQVVRGDSAAYFCASSPGTAPGNTIYFGEGSWLTVV.

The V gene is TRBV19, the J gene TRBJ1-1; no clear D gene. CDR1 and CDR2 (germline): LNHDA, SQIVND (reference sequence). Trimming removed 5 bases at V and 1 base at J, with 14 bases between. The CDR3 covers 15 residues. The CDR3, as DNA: TGTGCCAGTAGTCCGCACTCACCACCGAACACTGAAGCTTTCTTT. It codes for CASSPHSPPNTEAFF.

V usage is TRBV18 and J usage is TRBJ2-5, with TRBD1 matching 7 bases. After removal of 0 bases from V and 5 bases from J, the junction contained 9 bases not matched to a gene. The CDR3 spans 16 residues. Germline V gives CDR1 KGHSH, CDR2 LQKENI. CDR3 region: CASSPPTTGLKETQYF. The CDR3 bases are TGTGCCAGCTCACCACCGACGACAGGGTTGAAGGAGACCCAGTACTTC.

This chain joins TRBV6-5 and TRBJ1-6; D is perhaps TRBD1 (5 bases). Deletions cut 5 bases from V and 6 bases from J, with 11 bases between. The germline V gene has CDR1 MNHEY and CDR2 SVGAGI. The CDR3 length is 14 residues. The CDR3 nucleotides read TGTGCCAGCAGTAAGGACATGATTAATTCACCCCTCCACTTT. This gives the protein CASSKDMINSPLHF.

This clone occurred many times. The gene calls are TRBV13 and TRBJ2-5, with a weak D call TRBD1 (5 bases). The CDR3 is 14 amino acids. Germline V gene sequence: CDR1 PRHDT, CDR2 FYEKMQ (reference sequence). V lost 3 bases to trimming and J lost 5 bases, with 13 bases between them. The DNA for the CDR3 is TGTGCCAGCAGCTTCCCCAGGGAAACGGAGACCCAGTACTTC. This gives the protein CASSFPRETETQYF.

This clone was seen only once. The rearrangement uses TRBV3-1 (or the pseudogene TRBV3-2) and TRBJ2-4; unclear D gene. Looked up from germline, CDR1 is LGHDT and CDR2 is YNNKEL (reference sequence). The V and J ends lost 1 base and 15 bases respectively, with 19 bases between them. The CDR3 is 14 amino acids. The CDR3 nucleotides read TGTGCCAGCAGCCAAGGTGACTCCTCGGCGAAACGGTACTTC. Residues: CASSQGDSSAKRYF.

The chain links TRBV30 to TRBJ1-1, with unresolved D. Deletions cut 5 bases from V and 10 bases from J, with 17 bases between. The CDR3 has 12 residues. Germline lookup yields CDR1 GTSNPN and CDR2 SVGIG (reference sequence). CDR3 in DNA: TGTGCCTGGCTTATTCCAGGTGGGCGAGCTTTCTTT. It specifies CAWLIPGGRAFF.